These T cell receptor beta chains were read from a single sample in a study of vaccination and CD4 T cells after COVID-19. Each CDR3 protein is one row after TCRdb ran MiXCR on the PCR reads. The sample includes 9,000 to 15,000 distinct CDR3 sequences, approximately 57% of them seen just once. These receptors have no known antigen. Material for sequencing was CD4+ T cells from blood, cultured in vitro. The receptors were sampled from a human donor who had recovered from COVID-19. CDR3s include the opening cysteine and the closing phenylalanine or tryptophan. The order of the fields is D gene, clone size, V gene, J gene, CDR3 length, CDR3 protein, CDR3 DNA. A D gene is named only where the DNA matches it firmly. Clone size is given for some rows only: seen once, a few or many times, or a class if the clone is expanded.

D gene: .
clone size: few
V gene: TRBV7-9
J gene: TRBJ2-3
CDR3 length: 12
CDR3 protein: CASSVVGNTQYF
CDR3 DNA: TGTGCCAGCAGCGTGGTAGGGAATACGCAGTATTTT

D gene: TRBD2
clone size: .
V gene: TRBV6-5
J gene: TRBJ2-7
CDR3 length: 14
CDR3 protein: CASSYGGSPYEQYF
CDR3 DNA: TGTGCCAGCAGTTACGGCGGGAGTCCATACGAGCAGTACTTC

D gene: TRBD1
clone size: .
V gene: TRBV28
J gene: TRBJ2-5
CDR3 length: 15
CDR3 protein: CASSRTGTGVETQYF
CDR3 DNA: TGTGCCAGCAGCCGCACCGGGACAGGGGTTGAGACCCAGTACTTC

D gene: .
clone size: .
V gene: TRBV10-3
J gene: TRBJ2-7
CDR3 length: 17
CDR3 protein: CASPHQGLYCTSYEQYF
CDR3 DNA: TGTGCCTCCCCTCATCAGGGCCTATACTGTACCTCCTACGAGCAGTACTTC

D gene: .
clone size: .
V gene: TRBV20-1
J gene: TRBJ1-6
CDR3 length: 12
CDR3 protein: CSAPGKNSPLHF
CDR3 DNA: TGCAGTGCTCCCGGGAAAAATTCACCCCTCCACTTT

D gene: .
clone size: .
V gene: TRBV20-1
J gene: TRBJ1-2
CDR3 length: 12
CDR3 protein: CSVRLPYYGYTF
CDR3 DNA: TGCAGTGTCCGACTTCCCTACTATGGCTACACCTTC

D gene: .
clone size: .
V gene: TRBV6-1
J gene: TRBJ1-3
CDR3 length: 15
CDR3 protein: CASSPGLRSGNTIYF
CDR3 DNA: TGTGCCAGCAGTCCTGGACTTCGCTCTGGAAACACCATATATTTT

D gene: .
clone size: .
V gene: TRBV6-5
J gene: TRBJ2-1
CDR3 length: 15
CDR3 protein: CASSYRDPTYNEQFF
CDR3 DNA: TGTGCCAGCAGTTACAGGGACCCTACCTACAATGAGCAGTTCTTC

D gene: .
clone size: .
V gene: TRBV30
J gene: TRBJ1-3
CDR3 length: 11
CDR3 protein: CAVRLGVAIYF
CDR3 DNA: TGTGCTGTACGGTTGGGAGTCGCCATATATTTT

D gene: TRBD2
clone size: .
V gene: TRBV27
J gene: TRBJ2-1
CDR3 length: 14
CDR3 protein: CASATSGGYNEQFF
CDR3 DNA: TGTGCCAGTGCGACTAGCGGGGGTTACAATGAGCAGTTCTTC

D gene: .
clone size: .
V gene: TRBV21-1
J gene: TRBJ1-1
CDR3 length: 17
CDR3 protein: CASSKGTGLVPNTEAFF
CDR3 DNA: TGTGCCAGCAGCAAAGGGACGGGGTTGGTCCCGAACACTGAAGCTTTCTTT

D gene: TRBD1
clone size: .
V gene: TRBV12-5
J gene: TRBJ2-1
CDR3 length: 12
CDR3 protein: CASGLDRGRVIF
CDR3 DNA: TGTGCTAGTGGTTTGGACAGGGGGCGAGTAATCTTC

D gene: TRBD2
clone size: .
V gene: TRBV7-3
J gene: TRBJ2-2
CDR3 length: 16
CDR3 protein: CASSPGRGRNTGELFF
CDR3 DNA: TGTGCCAGCAGCCCTGGGCGGGGGAGGAACACCGGGGAGCTGTTTTTT

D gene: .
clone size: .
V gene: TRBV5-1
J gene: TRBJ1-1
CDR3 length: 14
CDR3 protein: CASSLQHLNTEAFF
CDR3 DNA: TGCGCCAGCAGCTTACAACACCTGAACACTGAAGCTTTCTTT

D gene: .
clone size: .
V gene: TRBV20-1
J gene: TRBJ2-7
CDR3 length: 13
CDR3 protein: CSANRDIRGEQYF
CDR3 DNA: TGCAGTGCTAACCGGGACATTAGGGGCGAGCAGTACTTC

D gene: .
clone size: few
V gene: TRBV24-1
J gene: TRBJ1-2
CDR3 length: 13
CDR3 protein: CATSDFGGGTYTF
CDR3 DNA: TGTGCCACCAGTGATTTTGGTGGCGGCACCTACACCTTC

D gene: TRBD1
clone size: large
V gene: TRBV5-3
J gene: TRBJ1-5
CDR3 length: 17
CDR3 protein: CARSLRGTGGLNQPQHF
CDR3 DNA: TGTGCCAGAAGCTTGCGTGGGACAGGGGGCCTCAATCAGCCCCAGCATTTT

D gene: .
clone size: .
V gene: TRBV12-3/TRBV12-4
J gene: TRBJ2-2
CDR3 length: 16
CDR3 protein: CASSFSRTRNTGELFF
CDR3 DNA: TGTGCCAGCAGTTTTTCCCGGACGCGGAACACCGGGGAGCTGTTTTTT

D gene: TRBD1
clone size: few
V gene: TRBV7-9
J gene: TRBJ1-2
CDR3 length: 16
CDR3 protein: CASSFRQGVGNYGYTF
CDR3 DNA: TGTGCCAGCAGCTTTCGACAGGGGGTAGGCAACTATGGCTACACCTTC

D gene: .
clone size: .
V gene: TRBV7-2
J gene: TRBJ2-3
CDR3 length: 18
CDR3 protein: CASSLRQVGASSTDTQYF
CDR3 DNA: TGTGCCAGCAGCTTACGACAGGTTGGAGCTTCTAGCACAGATACGCAGTATTTT

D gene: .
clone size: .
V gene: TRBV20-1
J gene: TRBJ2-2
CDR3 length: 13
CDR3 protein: CSARETNTGELFF
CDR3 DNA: TGCAGTGCTAGAGAGACGAACACCGGGGAGCTGTTTTTT

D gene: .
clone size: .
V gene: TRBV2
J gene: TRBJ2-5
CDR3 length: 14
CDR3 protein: CASKEGVGKETQYF
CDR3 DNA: TGTGCCAGCAAGGAGGGGGTTGGGAAAGAGACCCAGTACTTC

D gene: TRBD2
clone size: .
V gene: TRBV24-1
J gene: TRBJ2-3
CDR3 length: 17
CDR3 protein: CATSEKGRTSGADTQYF
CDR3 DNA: TGTGCCACCAGTGAAAAGGGAAGGACTAGCGGCGCAGATACGCAGTATTTT

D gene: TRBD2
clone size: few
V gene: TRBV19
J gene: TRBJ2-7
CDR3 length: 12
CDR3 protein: CASHGGVREQYF
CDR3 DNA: TGTGCCAGTCATGGGGGGGTGCGAGAGCAGTACTTC

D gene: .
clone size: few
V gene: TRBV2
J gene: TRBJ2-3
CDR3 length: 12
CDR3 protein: CASGAYTDTQYF
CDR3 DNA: TGTGCCAGCGGGGCCTACACAGATACGCAGTATTTT

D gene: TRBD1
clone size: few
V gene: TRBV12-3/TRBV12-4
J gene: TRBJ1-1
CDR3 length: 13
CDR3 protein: CASTLDRVTEAFF
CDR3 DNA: TGTGCCAGCACCTTGGACAGGGTTACTGAAGCTTTCTTT

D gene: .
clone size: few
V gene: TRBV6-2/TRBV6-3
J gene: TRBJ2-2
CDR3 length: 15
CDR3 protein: CASSHGTYNTGELFF
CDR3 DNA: TGTGCCAGCAGTCACGGGACATATAACACCGGGGAGCTGTTTTTT

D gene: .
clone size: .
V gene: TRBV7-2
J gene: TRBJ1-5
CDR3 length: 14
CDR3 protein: CASSLRGGNQPQHF
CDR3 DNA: TGTGCCAGCAGCTTGAGGGGGGGTAATCAGCCCCAGCATTTT

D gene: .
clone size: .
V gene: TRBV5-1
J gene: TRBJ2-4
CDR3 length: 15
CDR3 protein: CASSADGLAKNIQYF
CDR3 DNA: TGCGCCAGCAGCGCGGACGGGCTAGCCAAAAACATTCAGTACTTC

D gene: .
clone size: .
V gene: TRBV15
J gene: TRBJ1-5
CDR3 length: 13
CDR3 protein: CATSREQGKPQHF
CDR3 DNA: TGTGCCACCAGCAGAGAACAGGGCAAGCCCCAGCATTTT

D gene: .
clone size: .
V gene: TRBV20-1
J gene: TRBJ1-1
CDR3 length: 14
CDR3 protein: CSAREGVRNTEAFF
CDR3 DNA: TGCAGTGCTAGAGAGGGGGTGAGGAACACTGAAGCTTTCTTT

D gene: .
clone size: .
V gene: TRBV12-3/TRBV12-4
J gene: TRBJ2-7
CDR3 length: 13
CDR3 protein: CASSLMWGYEQYF
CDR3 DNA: TGTGCCAGCAGTTTGATGTGGGGGTACGAGCAGTACTTC

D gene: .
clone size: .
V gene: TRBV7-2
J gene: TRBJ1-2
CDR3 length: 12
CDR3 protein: CASTPTYGGYTF
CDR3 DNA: TGTGCCAGCACCCCGACGTACGGTGGCTACACCTTC

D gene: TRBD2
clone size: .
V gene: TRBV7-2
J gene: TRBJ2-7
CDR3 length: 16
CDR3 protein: CASSSRTSGSRYEQYF
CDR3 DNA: TGTGCCAGCAGCTCACGGACTAGCGGGAGTAGGTACGAGCAGTACTTC

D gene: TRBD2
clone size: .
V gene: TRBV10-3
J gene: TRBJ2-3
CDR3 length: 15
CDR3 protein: CATEGLAGFTDTQYF
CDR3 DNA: TGTGCCACCGAGGGACTAGCGGGGTTCACAGATACGCAGTATTTT

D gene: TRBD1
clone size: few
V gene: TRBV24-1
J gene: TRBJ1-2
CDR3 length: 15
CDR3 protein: CATRPAGTENYGYTF
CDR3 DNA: TGTGCCACCAGGCCCGCCGGGACAGAGAACTATGGCTACACCTTC